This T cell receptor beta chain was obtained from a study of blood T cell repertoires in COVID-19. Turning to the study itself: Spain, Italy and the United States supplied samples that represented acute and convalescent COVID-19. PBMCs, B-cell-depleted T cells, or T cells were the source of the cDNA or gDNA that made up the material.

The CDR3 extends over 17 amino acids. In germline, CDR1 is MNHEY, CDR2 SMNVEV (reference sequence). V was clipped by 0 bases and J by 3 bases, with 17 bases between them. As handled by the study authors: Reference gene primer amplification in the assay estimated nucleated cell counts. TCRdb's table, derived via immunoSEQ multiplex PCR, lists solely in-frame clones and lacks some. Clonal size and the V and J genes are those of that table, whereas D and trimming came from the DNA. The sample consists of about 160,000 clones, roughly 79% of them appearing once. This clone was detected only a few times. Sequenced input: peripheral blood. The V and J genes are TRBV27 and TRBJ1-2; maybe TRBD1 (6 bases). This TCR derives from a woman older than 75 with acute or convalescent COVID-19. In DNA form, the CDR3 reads TGTGCCAGCAGTTTATCAGAGTTGGCAGGGGTCTACTATGGCTACACCTTC. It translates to CASSLSELAGVYYGYTF.